This TCR beta chain comes out of a study of blood T cell repertoires in COVID-19 (dated by TCRdb to about 2020). About the full investigation: Samples from collaborators originated in the United States, Italy and Spain and spanned both the acute and convalescent phases of COVID-19. The prospective study material was composed of cDNA or gDNA derived from T cells, B-cell-depleted T cells, or PBMCs. Subjects who had been exposed to COVID-19, were actively infected with it, or had recovered from it provided the deeply sampled blood TCRbeta repertoires that made up the dataset. The repertoires were released in a freely available public database meant as a resource for research on the immune response to SARS-CoV-2. The samples were drawn from two sources: the first 160 participants of the ongoing ImmuneRACE study, and about 1,300 subjects contributed by 6 global collaborators. The sample metadata nearly always contained a de-identified subject ID, COVID-19 status, age in years and sex. Where available, HLA class I and class II types were taken from metadata supplied by the sample provider and were not determined by assay-based typing.

General findings and caveats noted by the study authors: Clinical and demographic metadata were provided uncurated, with the amount varying by source and participant.

There are 12 amino acids in the CDR3, from cysteine to phenylalanine inclusive. The kept DNA is CDR3 alone, 36 bases in frame from the first base. The junction shows trimming of 6 bases on V and 2 bases on J, plus 7 bases between the germline ends. For CDR1 and CDR2, the germline V gene (reference sequence) lists SEHNR and FQNEAQ. TCRbeta CDR3 regions were amplified from genomic DNA using the immunoSEQ Assay, a bias-controlled multiplex PCR. The published analysis was carried out like this. Within the assay, amplification of reference gene primers was used to estimate how many nucleated cells each sample contained. To quantify the absolute abundance of each unique TCRbeta CDR3 rearrangement, sequence reads were collapsed and filtered. For each sample, productive Simpson clonality was calculated by taking the square root of Simpson's diversity index across productive rearrangements. TCRdb provides this immuneACCESS table in a form limited to in-frame rearrangements. Some clones are lacking; in checked studies, under half of them reflect an unresolved V gene, and why the rest are absent is not known. The V and J calls and clone size are taken from that table; D and trimming were inferred from the DNA. A total of 150,000 to 200,000 clones appear in this sample, 83% of them only once. Of the sample, nearly 4.5% is held by the ten largest clones.

Details on this clone: It has no known antigen specificity. Base qualities were left out, and no much larger clone turns up one base away.

Enrolling through a virtual design, the prospective study's participants ranged in age from roughly 18 to 89 years and lived across roughly 24 United States geographic areas. In the prospective study, participants were assigned to cohorts based on the clinical history participants reported in a screening survey and a study questionnaire. For ImmuneRACE Cohort 3, a participant was defined as recovered based on two consecutive negative NP/OP PCR tests, clearance by a healthcare professional, or resolution of symptoms. Mobile phlebotomists in the prospective study collected whole blood, serum and a nasopharyngeal or oropharyngeal swab from every participant. Participants in the prospective study had the option to provide additional blood draws and questionnaires over a 2-month period. Blood samples from the prospective study were shipped frozen or at room temperature prior to DNA extraction.

The clonotype comes from a woman between 45 and 60 years old who had recovered from COVID-19. The rearranged segments are TRBV7-9 and TRBJ1-2; the D segment could be TRBD1, given 5 matching bases. Sample: PBMCs or T cells enriched from blood (not recorded which). The CDR3 in this case is CASRGVNYGYTF. The base sequence is TGTGCCAGCAGAGGGGTAAACTATGGCTACACCTTC.